Listed below are T cell receptor beta chains from one sample, sequenced in a study of blood T cell repertoires in COVID-19. Repertoires were generated with immunoSEQ multiplex PCR, while TCRdb's copy carries only in-frame clones and drops some. The table shows about 210,000 clones, with roughly 85% occurring only once. The sequencing sample was made of peripheral blood. The receptors here all came from a woman in her thirties or forties with active or convalescent COVID-19. Both conserved end residues are trimmed from each CDR3.

len	v_gene	CDR3aa
13	TRBV11-3	ASSPPGAYNSPLH
11	TRBV12-3/TRBV12-4	ASRRQGGYGYT
12	TRBV30	AWSGGGGTDTQY
12	TRBV10-3	AISESTGTYEQY
15	TRBV3-1/TRBV3-2	ASSQHQPGQGRQPQH
12	TRBV7-9	ASSRQGGQETQY
13	TRBV6-6	ASGQQGALPDTQY
13	TRBV7-3	ASSPGRGPNQPQH
11	TRBV12-3/TRBV12-4	ASSFDRDNEQF
12	TRBV5-1	ASSPQPGADGYT
13	TRBV11-2	ASSPTGDNNSPLH
14	TRBV7-8	ASSLGTGEIGYGYT
11	TRBV6-5	ASSYSQGAEAF
11	TRBV19	ASSPSGSYGYT